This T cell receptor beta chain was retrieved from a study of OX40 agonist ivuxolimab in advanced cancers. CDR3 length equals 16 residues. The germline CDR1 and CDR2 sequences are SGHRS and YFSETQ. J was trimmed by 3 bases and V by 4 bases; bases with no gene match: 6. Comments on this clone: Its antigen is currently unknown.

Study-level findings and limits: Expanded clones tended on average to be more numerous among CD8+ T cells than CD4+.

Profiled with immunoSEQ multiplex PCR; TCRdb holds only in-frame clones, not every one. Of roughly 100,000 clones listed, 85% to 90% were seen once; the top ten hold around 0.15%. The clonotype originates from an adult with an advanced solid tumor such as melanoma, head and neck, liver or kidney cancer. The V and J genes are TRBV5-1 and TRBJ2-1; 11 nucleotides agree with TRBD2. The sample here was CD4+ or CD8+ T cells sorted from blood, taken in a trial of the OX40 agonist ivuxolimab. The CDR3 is CASSPLAGGFYNEQFF. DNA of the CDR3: TGCGCCAGCAGCCCCTTAGCGGGAGGGTTCTACAATGAGCAGTTCTTC.